The present entry profiles one TCR beta chain with its context. Its antigen remains undetermined. Within one base of it there is no much larger clone, and no base qualities were kept. This specimen belongs to a study of control samples from healthy donors and cancer patients (dated by TCRdb to 2018 to 2021). Libraries were built with the immunoSEQ multiplex PCR assay. Drawn from immuneACCESS, this table holds only the in-frame rearrangements with V and J called that TCRdb kept. Clones are partly lost; checked studies trace under half to an unresolved V gene and leave the rest unexplained. The sample records 90,000 to 150,000 clones, 88% of which are singletons. Roughly 3.2% of the sample is in the top ten clones. As encoded in the germline V gene (reference sequence), CDR1 is LGHDT while CDR2 is YNNKEL. V loses 2 bases at its end and J loses 3 bases; junction bases beyond the gene matches: 4. From the cysteine up to the phenylalanine, the CDR3 has a length of 15 residues. Only the CDR3 DNA stays, 45 bases, in frame from base 1.

Sequences were obtained from blood. The TCR was taken from a man aged 35 to 55 in good health. The V and J segments used are TRBV3-1 (or the pseudogene TRBV3-2) and TRBJ2-3, with 8 bases aligning to TRBD2. The CDR3 reads CASSQRGGQTDTQYF. The DNA sequence follows: TGTGCCAGCAGCCAACGGGGGGGCCAGACAGATACGCAGTATTTT.